This TCR beta chain was retrieved from a study of cytomegalovirus exposure and HLA in healthy donors. Concerning this clone: Its antigen is as yet unknown.

Study-level points and caveats: High sensitivity and specificity were reportedly achieved when the classifier diagnosed cytomegalovirus status. Most of the CMV-associated TCR beta chains (in a later analysis) appeared to be HLA-restricted.

This CDR3 spans 15 amino acids. V lost 3 bases and J lost 5; bases outside the gene matches: 10. Germline loops: CDR1 SGDLS, CDR2 YYNGEE. The PCR employed 60 Vbeta primers together with 13 Jbeta primers. Original data processing: Later work found 80 million or so unique TCR beta chains, with 9.5 million to 14 million shared. Produced via immunoSEQ multiplex PCR; TCRdb's table is partial and in-frame only. V, J and clone size reflect that table, while D and trimming were determined from the DNA. The data contain roughly 71,000 clones, 78% of them seen just once; the ten biggest clones take up 2.5% to 3.5%.

The sample was PBMCs. The J gene is TRBJ2-7, the V gene TRBV9; 8 nucleotides line up with TRBD2. This receptor was obtained from a girl between 5 and 17 years old in good health and CMV-seropositive. The CDR3 loop reads CASSETTSGSNEQYF. The CDR3, as DNA: TGTGCCAGCAGCGAGACGACGAGCGGGAGCAACGAGCAGTACTTC.